This T cell receptor beta chain was sequenced during a study of blood T cell repertoires in COVID-19. Individuals aged about 18 to 100 years were recruited from fewer than 30 US areas. Per the authors' pipeline: The assay estimated nucleated cells by amplifying reference gene primers. Produced via immunoSEQ multiplex PCR; TCRdb's table is partial and in-frame only. From that table come the V and J calls and clone size; the DNA was used to work out D and trimming. The sample contains about 230,000 clones, about nine tenths of which appear only once. From germline, CDR1 is SNHLY and CDR2 FYNNEI. The CDR3 consists of 13 residues. Trimming took 8 bases from V and 2 from J; bases not matched to a gene: 3.

The chain combines TRBV2 with TRBJ1-2, with 9 bases aligning to TRBD1. What was sequenced was PBMCs or T cells enriched from blood (not recorded which). The clonotype comes from a woman aged 25 to 39 with acute COVID-19. CDR3 protein: CASRQGVNYGYTF. The DNA for the CDR3 is TGTGCCAGCCGACAGGGGGTCAACTATGGCTACACCTTC.